The clone carrying this TCR beta chain was seen a single time. The data stem from a study of T cell responses to AZD1222 COVID-19 vaccine. Data came from immunoSEQ multiplex PCR; TCRdb stores just in-frame clones and leaves some out. In the table there are approximately 210,000 clones, less than 95% of which are singletons. Germline V CDR1 and CDR2: SNHLY, FYNNEI. V lost 4 bases, J lost 5 bases, and 10 bases stayed unmatched. The CDR3 is 15 amino acids. This TCR came from an adult who received the MenACWY meningococcal vaccine as a control. The material was peripheral blood, obtained 28 days after the second dose of the MenACWY control vaccine. The rearrangement links TRBV2 to TRBJ2-5; 7 nucleotides align to TRBD1. CDR3 nucleotides: TGTGCCAGCAGTGGCCGGGCCCAGGGGGTCGAGACCCAGTACTTC. It yields the protein CASSGRAQGVETQYF.